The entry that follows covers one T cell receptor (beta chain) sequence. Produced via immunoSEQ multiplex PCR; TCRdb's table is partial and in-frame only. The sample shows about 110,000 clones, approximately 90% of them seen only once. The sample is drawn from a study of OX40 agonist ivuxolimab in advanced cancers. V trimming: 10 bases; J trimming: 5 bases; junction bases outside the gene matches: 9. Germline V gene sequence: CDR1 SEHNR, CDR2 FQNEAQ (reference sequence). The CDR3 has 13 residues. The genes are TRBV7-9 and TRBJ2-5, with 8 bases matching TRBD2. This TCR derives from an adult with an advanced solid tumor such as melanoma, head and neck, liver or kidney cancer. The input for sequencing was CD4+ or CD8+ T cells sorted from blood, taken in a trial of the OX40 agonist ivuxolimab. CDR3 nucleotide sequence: TGTGCCATCCCGACTAGCGAGGGGGAGACCCAGTACTTC. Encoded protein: CAIPTSEGETQYF.